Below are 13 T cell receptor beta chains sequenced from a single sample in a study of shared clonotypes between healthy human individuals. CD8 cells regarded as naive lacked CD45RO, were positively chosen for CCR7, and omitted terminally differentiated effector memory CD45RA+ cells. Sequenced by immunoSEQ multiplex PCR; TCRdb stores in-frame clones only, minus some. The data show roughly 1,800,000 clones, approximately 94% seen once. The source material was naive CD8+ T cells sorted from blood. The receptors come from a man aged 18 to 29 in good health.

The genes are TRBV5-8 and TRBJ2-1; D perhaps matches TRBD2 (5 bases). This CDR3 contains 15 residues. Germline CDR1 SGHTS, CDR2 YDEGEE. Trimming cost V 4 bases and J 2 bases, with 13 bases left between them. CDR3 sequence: CASSPQTTPYNEQFF. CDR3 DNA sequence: TGTGCCAGCAGCCCACAGACTACACCCTACAATGAGCAGTTCTTC.

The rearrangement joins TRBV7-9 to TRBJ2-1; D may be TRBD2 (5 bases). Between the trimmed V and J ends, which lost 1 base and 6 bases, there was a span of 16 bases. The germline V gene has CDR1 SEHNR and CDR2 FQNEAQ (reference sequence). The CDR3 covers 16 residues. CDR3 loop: CASSLDEGSQANEQFF. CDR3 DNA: TGTGCCAGCAGCTTAGATGAGGGATCACAAGCCAATGAGCAGTTCTTC.

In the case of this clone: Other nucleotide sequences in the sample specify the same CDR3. CDR3 coding DNA: TGTGCCAGCAGTTACTCGACCGGGGGGTATGGCTACACCTTC. Residues: CASSYSTGGYGYTF. The V gene is TRBV6-6, the J gene TRBJ1-2; a weak D match, TRBD1 (5 bases). V was pared by 0 bases and J by 5 bases, with 10 bases between. There are 14 residues in the CDR3. CDR1 and CDR2 (germline): MNHNY, SVGAGI (reference sequence).

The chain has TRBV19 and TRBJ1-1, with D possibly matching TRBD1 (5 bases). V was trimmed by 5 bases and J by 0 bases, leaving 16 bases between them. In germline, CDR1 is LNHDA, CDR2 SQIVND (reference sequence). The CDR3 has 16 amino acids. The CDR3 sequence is CASSFLLGDLNTEAFF. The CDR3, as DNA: TGTGCCAGTAGTTTTCTCCTTGGGGACCTGAACACTGAAGCTTTCTTT.

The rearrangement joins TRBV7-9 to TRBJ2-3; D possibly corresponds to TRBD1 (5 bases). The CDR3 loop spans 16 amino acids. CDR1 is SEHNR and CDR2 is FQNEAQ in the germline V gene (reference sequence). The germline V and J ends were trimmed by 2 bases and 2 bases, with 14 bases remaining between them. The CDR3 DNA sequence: TGTGCCAGCAGCTTACTGGGCAGGGATCCCACAGATACGCAGTATTTT. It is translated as CASSLLGRDPTDTQYF.

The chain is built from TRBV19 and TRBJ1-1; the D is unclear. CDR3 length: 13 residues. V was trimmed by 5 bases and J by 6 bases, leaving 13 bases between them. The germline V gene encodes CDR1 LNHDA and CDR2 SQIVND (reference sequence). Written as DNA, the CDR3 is TGTGCCAGTAGTCCCCTCCTTAGCGCTGAAGCTTTCTTT. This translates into CASSPLLSAEAFF.

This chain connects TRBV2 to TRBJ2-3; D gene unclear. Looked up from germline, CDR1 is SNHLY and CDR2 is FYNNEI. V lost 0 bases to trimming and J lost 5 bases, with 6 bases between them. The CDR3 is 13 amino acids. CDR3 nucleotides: TGTGCCAGCAGTGAAGCAAACGAAGATACGCAGTATTTT. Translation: CASSEANEDTQYF.

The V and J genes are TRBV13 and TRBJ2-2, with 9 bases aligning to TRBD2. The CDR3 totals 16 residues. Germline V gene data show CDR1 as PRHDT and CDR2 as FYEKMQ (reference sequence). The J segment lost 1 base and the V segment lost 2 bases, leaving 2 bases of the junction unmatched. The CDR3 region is CASSLRAGGNTGELFF. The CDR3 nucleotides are TGTGCCAGCAGCTTAAGAGCGGGGGGGAACACCGGGGAGCTGTTTTTT.

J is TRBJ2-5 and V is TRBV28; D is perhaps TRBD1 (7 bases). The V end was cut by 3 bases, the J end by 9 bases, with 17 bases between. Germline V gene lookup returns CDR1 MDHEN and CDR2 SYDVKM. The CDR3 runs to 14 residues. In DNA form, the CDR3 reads TGTGCCAGCAGTTTCAGGGGGGACCGACGGTCCCAGTACTTC. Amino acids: CASSFRGDRRSQYF.

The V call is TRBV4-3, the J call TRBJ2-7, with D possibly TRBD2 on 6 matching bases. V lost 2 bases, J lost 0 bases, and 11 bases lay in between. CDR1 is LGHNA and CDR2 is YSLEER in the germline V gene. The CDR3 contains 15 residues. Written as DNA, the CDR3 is TGCGCCAGCAGCCAACGACTAGTCCCCTCCTACGAGCAGTACTTC. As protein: CASSQRLVPSYEQYF.

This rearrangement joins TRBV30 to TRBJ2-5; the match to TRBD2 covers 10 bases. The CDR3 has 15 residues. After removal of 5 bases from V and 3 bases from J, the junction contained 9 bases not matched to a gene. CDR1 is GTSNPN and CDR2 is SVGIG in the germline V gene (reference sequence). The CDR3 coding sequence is TGTGCCTGGCAGCGGGAGGGCCAGTGGGAAGAGACCCAGTACTTC. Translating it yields CAWQREGQWEETQYF.

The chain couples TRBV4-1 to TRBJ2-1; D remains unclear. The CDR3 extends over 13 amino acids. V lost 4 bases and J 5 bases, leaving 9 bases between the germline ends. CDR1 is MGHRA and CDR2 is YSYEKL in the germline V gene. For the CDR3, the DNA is TGCGCCAGCAGCCCGCGAACGGACAATGAGCAGTTCTTC. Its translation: CASSPRTDNEQFF.

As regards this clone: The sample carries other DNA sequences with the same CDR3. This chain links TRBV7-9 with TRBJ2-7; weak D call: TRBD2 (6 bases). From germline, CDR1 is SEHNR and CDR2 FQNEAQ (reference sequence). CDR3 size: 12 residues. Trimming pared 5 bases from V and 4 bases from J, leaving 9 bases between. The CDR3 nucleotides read TGTGCCAGCAGCCCCGGGAGTTACGAGCAGTACTTC. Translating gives CASSPGSYEQYF.